Listed below are T cell receptor beta chains from one sample, sequenced in a study of siplizumab effects on memory and regulatory T cells. Here immunoSEQ multiplex PCR was the method, and the copy in TCRdb shows in-frame clones only, minus some. Of about 120,000 clones listed, approximately 92% are singletons. The sample consisted of non-Treg CD4+ T cells sorted from blood. All receptors derive from a human donor in good health. Both conserved end residues are part of each CDR3. D genes are given only for firm matches. Clone size is stated in some rows and not others, as once, few, many or a class when expanded.

abundance	d_gene	v_gene	len	j_gene	CDR3nt	CDR3aa
few	TRBD1	TRBV2	13	TRBJ1-2	TGTGCCAGCAGGTTTACAGGGGTCTATGGCTACACCTTC	CASRFTGVYGYTF
.	TRBD1	TRBV5-4	15	TRBJ2-1	TGTGCCAGCAGCCCGGGACAGGGCTCCTACAATGAGCAGTTCTTC	CASSPGQGSYNEQFF
.	TRBD1	TRBV6-5	16	TRBJ1-1	TGTGCCAGCAGTTCCCGGGACAGGGGAAAGAACACTGAAGCTTTCTTT	CASSSRDRGKNTEAFF
.	TRBD1	TRBV4-1	16	TRBJ1-5	TGCGCCAGCAGCCAAGGACGGACAGGGGGCAGGCAGCCCCAGCATTTT	CASSQGRTGGRQPQHF
once	TRBD2	TRBV5-1	15	TRBJ2-3	TGCGCCAGCAGCTTCTTAGCGGGGAGCACAGATACGCAGTATTTT	CASSFLAGSTDTQYF
.	TRBD1	TRBV28	13	TRBJ1-5	TGTGCCAGCAGTTCACGGACAGGTCAGCCCCAGCATTTT	CASSSRTGQPQHF
.	.	TRBV7-2	15	TRBJ1-2	TGTGCCAGCAGCTTAGTTTCAGGGGCGGATCGTGGCTACACCTTC	CASSLVSGADRGYTF
.	.	TRBV2	13	TRBJ2-7	TGTGCCAGCAGTGGTAGGTTTTCCTACGAGCAGTACTTC	CASSGRFSYEQYF
.	.	TRBV19	20	TRBJ1-3	TGTGCCAGTAGTAAGTGGTGGGTGGCCGGGCCACCGAGCCCGGGAAACACCATATATTTT	CASSKWWVAGPPSPGNTIYF
.	TRBD1	TRBV6-5	15	TRBJ1-2	TGTGCCAGCAGGCTTAACAGGGGGGGCCTCTATGGCTACACCTTC	CASRLNRGGLYGYTF
once	TRBD1	TRBV19	14	TRBJ1-1	TGTGCCAGTACCAGGACAGGGGGGAACACTGAAGCTTTCTTT	CASTRTGGNTEAFF
.	TRBD2	TRBV5-4	16	TRBJ2-5	TGTGCCAGCAGCTTGTCTAGCGGGACTTTCCAAGAGACCCAGTACTTC	CASSLSSGTFQETQYF
.	TRBD1	TRBV6-1	15	TRBJ2-3	TGTGCCAGCAGTGAAGGGGGACAGGGTGGATATACGCAGTATTTT	CASSEGGQGGYTQYF
.	.	TRBV29-1	12	TRBJ2-1	TGCAGCGCTGACCACTCCTACAATGAGCAGTTCTTC	CSADHSYNEQFF
.	.	TRBV29-1	14	TRBJ2-1	TGCAGCGTTGATGTGGAGTATAGAAACAATGAGCAGTTCTTC	CSVDVEYRNNEQFF
.	.	TRBV2	13	TRBJ1-3	TGTGCCAGCATGGCGGACGCTGGAAACACCATATATTTT	CASMADAGNTIYF